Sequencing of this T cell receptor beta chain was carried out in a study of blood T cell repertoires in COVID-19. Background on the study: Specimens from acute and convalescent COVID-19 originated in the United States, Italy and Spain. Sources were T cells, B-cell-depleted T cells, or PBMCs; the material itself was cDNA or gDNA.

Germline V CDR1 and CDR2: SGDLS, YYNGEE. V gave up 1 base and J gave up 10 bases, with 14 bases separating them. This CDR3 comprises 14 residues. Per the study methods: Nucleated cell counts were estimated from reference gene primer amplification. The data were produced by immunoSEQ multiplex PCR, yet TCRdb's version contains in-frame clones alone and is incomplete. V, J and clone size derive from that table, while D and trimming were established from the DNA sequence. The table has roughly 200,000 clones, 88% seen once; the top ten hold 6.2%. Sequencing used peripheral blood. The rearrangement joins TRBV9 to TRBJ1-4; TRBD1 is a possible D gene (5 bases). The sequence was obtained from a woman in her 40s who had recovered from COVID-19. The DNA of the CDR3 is TGTGCCAGCAGCGTAAATGGCAGGGAAGGAAAACTGTTTTTT. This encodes CASSVNGREGKLFF.